A single sample is the source of the 21 T cell receptor beta chains below, sequenced in a study of blood T cell repertoires in COVID-19. Using immunoSEQ multiplex PCR, the repertoire was profiled, and TCRdb retains in-frame clones only, with some absent. Of roughly 330,000 clones listed, about nine tenths are singletons. The sequencing sample was made of PBMCs or T cells enriched from blood (not recorded which). These receptor sequences come from a woman aged 18-29 years who had recovered from COVID-19.

As to this clone: Other nucleotide sequences from this sample produce the same CDR3. The chain is built from TRBV20-1 and TRBJ1-1; no reliable D call. CDR1 and CDR2 from the germline V gene are DFQATT and SNEGSKA (reference sequence). This CDR3 region has 11 residues. Trimming stripped 5 bases from V and 3 bases from J, with 7 bases between. CDR3 in amino acids: CSAPRDTEAFF. The CDR3 DNA reads as TGCAGTGCTCCCCGCGACACTGAAGCTTTCTTT.

Only a few counts were recorded for this clone. The chain carries TRBV7-9 and TRBJ2-1; 8 bases agree with TRBD2. The CDR3 covers 18 residues. Per germline, CDR1 SEHNR and CDR2 FQNEAQ (reference sequence). With 4 bases clipped from V and 8 bases from J, the junction kept 19 bases outside the gene matches. CDR3 in DNA: TGTGCCAGCAGCTCTACAGGGACGGCCTACCGGGGGGGCTATGAGCAGTTCTTC. This gives the protein CASSSTGTAYRGGYEQFF.

The V and J genes are TRBV4-2 and TRBJ2-3, with 12 bases aligning to TRBD2. CDR1 is LGHNA and CDR2 is YNFKEQ in the germline V gene. This CDR3 is 15 amino acids long. Trimming removed 0 bases from V and 12 bases from J; junction bases left unmatched: 7. The CDR3 bases are TGTGCCAGCAGCCAAGATTTAACTAGCGGGGGGAGCCAGTATTTT. Translated, it gives CASSQDLTSGGSQYF.

The chain recombines TRBV30 with TRBJ1-1; D uncertain. There are 12 residues in the CDR3. The germline gives CDR1 GTSNPN, CDR2 SVGIG (reference sequence). Trimming pared 4 bases from V and 10 bases from J, leaving 16 bases between. Here the CDR3 DNA reads TGTGCCTGGAACGGAGGTAGTGGAGGAGCTTTCTTT. Its protein is CAWNGGSGGAFF.

This clone was observed a handful of times. The V call is TRBV19, the J call TRBJ2-2; 10 bases agree with TRBD2. This CDR3 is 17 amino acids long. V lost 6 bases, J lost 3 bases, and 10 bases stayed unmatched. Germline loops: CDR1 LNHDA, CDR2 SQIVND (reference sequence). The CDR3: CASRGMGLAGDTGELFF. In DNA form, the CDR3 reads TGTGCCAGTAGAGGTATGGGGCTAGCGGGAGACACCGGGGAGCTGTTTTTT.

CDR3 sequence reads: CASSLTGGLGTDTQYF. As DNA, the CDR3 is TGTGCCAGCAGCTTGACAGGGGGACTAGGCACAGATACGCAGTATTTT. The chain employs TRBV7-2 and TRBJ2-3; D might be TRBD1 (9 bases). The V and J ends lost 3 bases and 1 base respectively, with 14 bases between them. CDR1 is SGHTA, CDR2 FQGNSA, per germline. There are 16 residues in the CDR3.

The rearrangement joins TRBV6-1 to TRBJ1-2; the D gene is possibly TRBD1 (5 bases). Germline V gene sequence: CDR1 MNHNS, CDR2 SASEGT. The length of the CDR3 is 13 residues. The V end was cut by 3 bases, the J end by 7 bases, with 12 bases between. The CDR3 loop is CASSEQGGAGYTF. In DNA, the CDR3 is TGTGCCAGCAGTGAGCAGGGCGGGGCTGGCTACACCTTC.

CDR3 sequence (DNA): TGTGCCAGTGGACGGGCTTCGGGGATGCTCGAGCAGTACTTC. Translation: CASGRASGMLEQYF. The gene calls are TRBV28 and TRBJ2-7, with D possibly TRBD2 on 5 matching bases. Deletions cut 9 bases from V and 6 bases from J, with 21 bases between. CDR3 size: 14 residues. Germline CDR1 reads MDHEN; CDR2 reads SYDVKM.

On this clone itself: Within the sample, other DNA sequences also encode this same CDR3. The chain carries TRBV7-9 and TRBJ1-2; D is unresolved. The CDR3 covers 14 residues. Trimming stripped 2 bases from V and 0 bases from J, with 7 bases between. The germline CDR1 and CDR2 sequences are SEHNR and FQNEAQ (reference sequence). The CDR3 nucleotides are TGTGCCAGCAGCTTACACACCTCTAACTATGGCTACACCTTC. Amino acid sequence: CASSLHTSNYGYTF.

A few counts support this clone. V is TRBV2 and J is TRBJ1-1; D ambiguous. Trimming took off 3 bases at V and 3 bases at J, with 8 bases between the two ends. The CDR3 is made up of 13 amino acids. Germline V CDR1 and CDR2: SNHLY, FYNNEI. The CDR3 spells CASSDEGYTEAFF. The CDR3 nucleotides are TGTGCCAGCAGTGACGAGGGCTACACTGAAGCTTTCTTT.

V and J are TRBV5-4 and TRBJ1-1; 9 bases line up with TRBD1. From germline, CDR1 is SGHNT and CDR2 YYREEE (reference sequence). V trimming: 4 bases; J trimming: 7 bases; junction bases outside the gene matches: 5. This CDR3 is 13 amino acids long. The CDR3 DNA is TGTGCCAGCAGCCTTGACAGGGGGAATGAAGCTTTCTTT. Translated, it gives CASSLDRGNEAFF.

The DNA of the CDR3 is TGTGCCAGTACATTGCATTCTAACTATGGCTACACCTTC. This sequence encodes CASTLHSNYGYTF. This chain links TRBV28 with TRBJ1-2; D is unresolved. The CDR3 extends over 13 amino acids. V lost 9 bases and J 0 bases, leaving 11 bases between the germline ends. Germline assignment: CDR1 MDHEN and CDR2 SYDVKM.

This chain joins TRBV30 and TRBJ2-1; 13 bases line up with TRBD2. CDR3 size: 15 residues. Germline trimming cut 3 bases from V and 5 bases from J; bases unmatched to any gene: 4. Germline-derived CDR1 and CDR2 are GTSNPN and SVGIG (reference sequence). The CDR3 protein is CAWSEGLAGHNEQFF. The CDR3 bases are TGTGCCTGGAGCGAGGGACTAGCGGGACACAATGAGCAGTTCTTC. The variable domain in full, completed from reference TRBV30 and TRBJ2-1, reads SQTIHQWPATLVQPVGSPLSLECTVEGTSNPNLYWYRQAAGRGLQLLFYSVGIGQISSEVPQNLSASRPQDRQFILSSKKLLLSDSGFYLCAWSEGLAGHNEQFFGPGTRLTVL.

The J gene is TRBJ2-7, the V gene TRBV28; 8 bases agree with TRBD1. V was clipped by 2 bases and J by 2 bases; unmatched bases: 5. The CDR3 runs to 15 residues. Germline CDR1 and CDR2: MDHEN and SYDVKM. CDR3 protein: CASSLPQGAPYEQYF. Here the CDR3 DNA reads TGTGCCAGCAGTTTACCTCAGGGGGCCCCCTACGAGCAGTACTTC.

The chain joins TRBV27 to TRBJ1-1; D is uncertain. Trimming shortened V by 3 bases and J by 4 bases, and 12 bases separated the two germline ends. The length of the CDR3 is 14 residues. The germline V gene encodes CDR1 MNHEY and CDR2 SMNVEV (reference sequence). As DNA, the CDR3 is TGTGCCAGCAGTTTTTATGGGGAGTCCACTGAAGCTTTCTTT. Amino acid sequence: CASSFYGESTEAFF.

This chain joins TRBV30 and TRBJ1-1; maybe TRBD1 (6 bases). In germline, CDR1 is GTSNPN, CDR2 SVGIG (reference sequence). V lost 4 bases, J lost 11 bases, and 17 bases lay in between. This CDR3 is built from 12 residues. CDR3 in amino acids: CAWKPSRGSAFF. DNA of the CDR3: TGTGCCTGGAAACCATCCAGGGGTTCGGCTTTCTTT.

This chain connects TRBV18 to TRBJ1-1; 7 bases map to TRBD1. The V gene end was trimmed by 6 bases and the J gene end by 4 bases; junction bases not matched to a gene: 14. The CDR3 has 16 amino acids. In germline, CDR1 is KGHSH, CDR2 LQKENI. The CDR3 DNA follows: TGTGCCAGCTCTCCCGGTTTGACAGGGTTAGGCACTGAAGCTTTCTTT. It translates to CASSPGLTGLGTEAFF. The complete variable domain, with remaining parts taken from reference TRBV18 and TRBJ1-1, reads NAGVMQNPRHLVRRRGQEARLRCSPMKGHSHVYWYRQLPEEGLKFMVYLQKENIIDESGMPKERFSAEFPKEGPSILRIQQVVRGDSAAYFCASSPGLTGLGTEAFFGQGTRLTVV.

This rearrangement joins TRBV28 to TRBJ1-4, with TRBD1 matching 9 bases. The V gene end was trimmed by 5 bases and the J gene end by 5 bases; junction bases not matched to a gene: 6. The CDR3 loop spans 15 amino acids. Germline CDR1 and CDR2: MDHEN and SYDVKM. The CDR3 region has the DNA TGTGCCAGCAGTGCACAGGGGGCTACGAATGAAAAACTGTTTTTT. Amino acid sequence: CASSAQGATNEKLFF.

CDR3 region: CASSPSRDRDSNEKLFF. The CDR3 DNA follows: TGTGCCAGCAGCCCGTCCCGGGACAGGGACTCTAATGAAAAACTGTTTTTT. This chain links TRBV7-4 with TRBJ1-4, with 9 bases matching TRBD1. In germline, CDR1 is SGHVT, CDR2 SQSDAQ. The CDR3 has 17 amino acids. With V trimmed by 5 bases and J by 3 bases, 10 bases remained unmatched.

This chain links TRBV6-6 with TRBJ1-1; 9 bases align to TRBD1. The CDR3 length is 15 residues. Germline CDR1 reads MNHNY; CDR2 reads SVGAGI (reference sequence). V dropped 5 bases and J dropped 3; count of bases not matched to a gene: 7. The CDR3 DNA reads as TGTGCCAGCAGTCCATCGACAGGGGGGTACACTGAAGCTTTCTTT. Translation gives CASSPSTGGYTEAFF.

This chain connects TRBV29-1 to TRBJ1-5; 7 bases agree with TRBD1. V shed 6 bases and J 3 bases; nucleotides not matched to a gene: 8. CDR3 length: 14 amino acids. Per the germline V gene, CDR1 is SQVTM and CDR2 is ANQGSEA. DNA of the CDR3: TGCAGCGTGAAGACAGGGCCCCTCAATCAGCCCCAGCATTTT. It codes for CSVKTGPLNQPQHF. The whole variable domain, remainder taken from reference TRBV29-1 and TRBJ1-5, is SAVISQKPSRDICQRGTSLTIQCQVDSQVTMMFWYRQQPGQSLTLIATANQGSEATYESGFVIDKFPISRPNLTFSTLTVSNMSPEDSSIYLCSVKTGPLNQPQHFGDGTRLSIL.